This T cell receptor (beta chain) was profiled in a study of early T cells in non-severe SARS-CoV-2 infection. Study background: Alpha and beta chains were unpaired, from unsorted whole-blood bulk RNA.

From germline, CDR1 is MNHEY and CDR2 SMNVEV (reference sequence). Trimming pared 1 base from V and 6 bases from J, leaving 1 base between. The CDR3 totals 10 residues. Unique molecular identifiers tagged individual cDNA molecules. TCRdb ran MiXCR on the 5' RACE reads and lists one entry per CDR3 protein. The sample lists roughly 50,000 distinct CDR3 sequences, approximately 6% occurring once. This clonotype was observed many times. This sequence joins TRBV27 and TRBJ2-7; D is uncertain. Source: whole blood, taken at baseline. The receptor's source is an adult who was a healthcare worker with PCR-confirmed SARS-CoV-2 infection or an uninfected control (not recorded which). The CDR3 bases are TGTGCCAGCAGTTTATTCGAGCAGTACTTC. Translating gives CASSLFEQYF.